This T cell receptor (beta chain) was recorded in a study of T cell changes during pregnancy in multiple sclerosis (dated by TCRdb to about 2019). For context, the study as a whole: The study looked at changes in the T cell repertoire across pregnancy in women with multiple sclerosis.

The library was generated by the immunoSEQ multiplex PCR assay. What TCRdb holds here is the immuneACCESS table cut down to in-frame rearrangements. Part of the clones is not present; checked against another copy, under half of the missing clones reflect an unresolved V gene, and the others are unexplained. This sample comprises approximately 58,000 clones, around 92% of them detected only once. The ten most abundant clones make up around 2.5% of the sample. From its cysteine to its phenylalanine, the CDR3 spans 14 amino acids. Only CDR3 DNA remains: 42 bases, in frame from the first base. Trimming accounts for 6 bases at V and 4 bases at J, while the number of junction bases matched to no gene is 5. CDR1 and CDR2 are drawn from the germline V gene: MRHNA, SNTAGT. In its sample, this clone was seen once. The antigen this receptor binds is unknown. The record has no base qualities; no much larger clone is one base away.

This TCR came from a female donor in good health, enrolled as a control in a pregnancy study. Sequencing used peripheral blood, obtained in the second trimester of pregnancy. The V and J segments used are TRBV6-4 and TRBJ2-2; 7 central nucleotides agree with TRBD1. The nucleotide sequence reads as follows: TGTGCCAGCAGCCCGACAGGGTCCACCGGGGAGCTGTTTTTT. This yields the protein CASSPTGSTGELFF.